The 21 T cell receptor beta chains in this list originate from one sample, sequenced in a study of a mutant IDH1 vaccine in newly diagnosed glioma. The time point is: week 23, last vaccination. Doses consisted of 300 ug of mutant IDH1 20-mer peptide each, paired with topical imiquimod. Profiling relied on immunoSEQ multiplex PCR, and the TCRdb table lists in-frame clones only, not all of them. Here the sample spans roughly 30,000 clones, around 89% being singletons. Their cognate antigens are unknown. Sequencing was performed on PBMCs, taken from a glioma patient whose treatment included an IDH1 peptide vaccine. The source of these receptors is a man between 35 and 55 years old with glioma.

This rearrangement joins TRBV14 to TRBJ2-2; TRBD1 matches 8 bases. The germline CDR1 and CDR2 sequences are SGHDN and FVKESK. The CDR3 runs to 15 residues. V shed 1 base, J shed 4 bases, and the junction held 2 bases outside the gene matches. This chain's CDR3 is CASSQGQGATGELFF. The CDR3 nucleotides read TGTGCCAGCAGCCAAGGGCAGGGGGCCACCGGGGAGCTGTTTTTT.

The chain combines TRBV6-6 with TRBJ2-7, with D perhaps TRBD1 (6 bases). The germline V and J ends were trimmed by 4 bases and 2 bases, with 9 bases remaining between them. The CDR3 extends over 13 amino acids. Germline V gene lookup returns CDR1 MNHNY and CDR2 SVGAGI (reference sequence). The CDR3 loop reads CASSWGQTYEQYF. CDR3 nucleotides: TGTGCCAGCAGTTGGGGACAAACCTACGAGCAGTACTTC.

This chain joins TRBV10-3 and TRBJ2-2, with D possibly being TRBD2 (6 bases). Deletions cut 4 bases from V and 0 bases from J, with 12 bases between. CDR1 is ENHRY, CDR2 SYGVKD, per germline. CDR3 length: 16 amino acids. DNA for the CDR3: TGTGCCATCAGTGGCGGGGCATCCGCGAACACCGGGGAGCTGTTTTTT. Translating it yields CAISGGASANTGELFF.

The CDR3 nucleotides are TGCGCCAGCAGCCGGGGCGAGGTGAACAACATTCAGTACTTC. Translation gives CASSRGEVNNIQYF. The chain is built from TRBV5-1 and TRBJ2-4; either TRBD1 or TRBD2 may supply D (5 bases each). V lost 4 bases, J lost 7 bases, and 15 bases lay in between. Germline V CDR1 and CDR2: SGHRS, YFSETQ. CDR3 length: 14 residues.

The V gene is TRBV7-9, the J gene TRBJ1-1, with D unresolved. The V gene's germline CDR1 is SEHNR and CDR2 FQNEAQ (reference sequence). The CDR3 is made up of 13 amino acids. Between the trimmed V and J ends, which lost 4 bases and 8 bases, there was a span of 14 bases. The CDR3 is CASSWGEVREAFF. CDR3 nucleotide sequence: TGTGCCAGCAGCTGGGGTGAAGTTCGGGAAGCTTTCTTT.

The chain uses TRBV7-2 and TRBJ1-2; TRBD1 aligns across 10 bases. The CDR3 spans 13 residues. The trim removed 5 bases at V and 8 bases at J, leaving 5 bases unmatched. Germline lookup yields CDR1 SGHTA and CDR2 FQGNSA. The DNA for the CDR3 is TGTGCCAGCAGCCTGGACAGGGGGGACGGCTACACCTTC. It translates to CASSLDRGDGYTF.

The chain uses TRBV2 and TRBJ2-7; 7 bases fit TRBD1. CDR3 length equals 15 residues. Losses at the gene ends were 5 bases for V and 0 bases for J; bases not matched to a gene: 7. CDR1 and CDR2 (germline): SNHLY, FYNNEI. Written as DNA, the CDR3 is TGTGCCAGCAGTCCAGACAGGGCCAGCTCCTACGAGCAGTACTTC. As protein: CASSPDRASSYEQYF.

The rearrangement uses TRBV6-1 and TRBJ2-3; 8 positions agree with TRBD2. Germline CDR1 reads MNHNS; CDR2 reads SASEGT. Trimming took 0 bases from V and 4 from J; bases not matched to a gene: 0. This CDR3 comprises 14 residues. The CDR3 nucleotides read TGTGCCAGCAGTGAAGCCGGGGGGGCAGATACGCAGTATTTT. Its translation: CASSEAGGADTQYF.

The chain uses TRBV7-9 and TRBJ2-7; 9 nucleotides match TRBD2. This CDR3 spans 16 amino acids. V gave up 1 base and J gave up 1 base; unmatched junction bases: 5. Germline values: CDR1 SEHNR, CDR2 FQNEAQ (reference sequence). CDR3 sequence (DNA): TGTGCCAGCAGCTTAGTGGGTAGCGGGAGATCCTACGAGCAGTACTTC. Translated, it gives CASSLVGSGRSYEQYF.

This clone was seen only a few times. The chain joins TRBV15 to TRBJ2-1, with 11 nucleotides matching TRBD2. V lost 3 bases to trimming and J lost 3 bases; unmatched junction nucleotides: 7. Germline V gives CDR1 LNHNV, CDR2 YYDKDF (reference sequence). This CDR3 is 17 amino acids long. The CDR3 coding sequence is TGTGCCACCAGCAGGGGTTTAGGACTAGCGGGCTACAATGAGCAGTTCTTC. Translating it yields CATSRGLGLAGYNEQFF.

The chain links TRBV19 to TRBJ1-5; no reliable D call. The V end was cut by 2 bases, the J end by 5 bases, with 10 bases between. The CDR3 has 14 amino acids. Germline V CDR1 and CDR2: LNHDA, SQIVND (reference sequence). CDR3 sequence reads: CASSIPVGDQPQHF. CDR3 bases: TGTGCCAGTAGTATACCGGTCGGGGATCAGCCCCAGCATTTT.

This sequence joins TRBV6-5 and TRBJ1-2; 7 bases match TRBD1. CDR3 length equals 11 residues. The germline gives CDR1 MNHEY, CDR2 SVGAGI. Losses at the gene ends were 8 bases for V and 8 bases for J; bases not matched to a gene: 5. CDR3 loop: CASGTEVGYTF. Here the CDR3 DNA reads TGTGCCAGCGGGACAGAAGTAGGCTACACCTTC.

The chain recombines TRBV29-1 with TRBJ2-5, with D perhaps TRBD1 (5 bases). V was shortened by 2 bases and J by 5 bases, with 6 bases between the two germline ends. The CDR3 loop spans 11 amino acids. Germline V CDR1 and CDR2: SQVTM, ANQGSEA. CDR3 coding DNA: TGCAGCGTTGAAAGGGGTGAGACCCAGTACTTC. As protein: CSVERGETQYF.

The V and J genes are TRBV4-1 and TRBJ2-2, with TRBD2 identical over 8 bases. Germline trimming cut 3 bases from V and 5 bases from J; bases unmatched to any gene: 8. CDR3 length: 16 amino acids. Germline loops: CDR1 MGHRA, CDR2 YSYEKL. The CDR3 sequence is CASSHGSGSQTGELFF. The DNA of the CDR3 is TGCGCCAGCAGCCACGGGAGCGGGAGCCAGACCGGGGAGCTGTTTTTT.

The chain carries TRBV28 and TRBJ2-1; no clear D gene. The CDR3 is 14 residues long. V was clipped by 5 bases and J by 2 bases, with 10 bases between them. The germline CDR1 and CDR2 sequences are MDHEN and SYDVKM. CDR3 bases: TGTGCCAGCAGTCCCCGGCTCACCTACAATGAGCAGTTCTTC. Translated, it gives CASSPRLTYNEQFF.

This clone was recorded once. This chain uses TRBV6-6 with TRBJ2-1; the D gene is possibly TRBD1 (5 bases). CDR1 and CDR2 (germline): MNHNY, SVGAGI (reference sequence). The ends were cut back, 0 bases at V and 10 bases at J, with 10 bases in the middle. There are 13 residues in the CDR3. The CDR3 here is CASSYSIGAEQFF. The CDR3 DNA sequence: TGTGCCAGCAGTTACTCGATAGGGGCCGAGCAGTTCTTC.

The gene calls are TRBV1 and TRBJ2-7; the DNA was not used to check the table's D call, TRBD2. TRBV1 is termed a pseudogene. The CDR3 is 16 amino acids. The CDR3 here is CTSSQGLAGGPYEQYV. The CDR3 nucleotides read TGCACCAGCAGCCAAGGACTAGCGGGGGGGCCGTACGAGCAGTACGTC.

This chain joins TRBV15 and TRBJ2-4; 7 nucleotides align to TRBD2. Unmatched junction bases numbered 5, after V lost 0 bases and J lost 3 bases. The CDR3 runs to 16 residues. CDR1 is LNHNV and CDR2 is YYDKDF in the germline V gene (reference sequence). CDR3 in DNA: TGTGCCACCAGCAGAGATGCCCGGGAGGACAAAAACATTCAGTACTTC. Translation: CATSRDAREDKNIQYF.

This rearrangement joins TRBV28 to TRBJ2-2, with 9 nucleotides matching TRBD1. J lost 6 bases, V lost 6 bases, and 8 bases had no gene match. Germline lookup yields CDR1 MDHEN and CDR2 SYDVKM. CDR3 size: 15 residues. The CDR3 region is CASSQLGTGPGELFF. CDR3 coding DNA: TGTGCCAGCAGCCAGCTCGGGACAGGGCCCGGGGAGCTGTTTTTT.

This clone has only one observation. The V call is TRBV5-1, the J call TRBJ1-1; D is uncertain. This CDR3 contains 17 residues. Germline V gene lookup returns CDR1 SGHRS and CDR2 YFSETQ. The ends were cut back, 4 bases at V and 0 bases at J, with 19 bases in the middle. In DNA, the CDR3 is TGCGCCAGCAGCACGGGTGGGGTGGGCGCTTTGAACACTGAAGCTTTCTTT. Encoded protein: CASSTGGVGALNTEAFF.

The chain couples TRBV5-1 to TRBJ2-3, with no clear D. CDR3 length: 16 amino acids. Germline V gives CDR1 SGHRS, CDR2 YFSETQ. V lost 0 bases and J 4 bases, leaving 15 bases between the germline ends. DNA for the CDR3: TGCGCCAGCAGCTTGGTCCCCGATAGAGACGCAGATACGCAGTATTTT. It encodes CASSLVPDRDADTQYF.